The rows below give T cell receptor beta chains drawn from one sample of a study of identifying expanded T cells in peripheral blood. Repertoires were generated with immunoSEQ multiplex PCR, while TCRdb's copy carries only in-frame clones and drops some. Here the sample spans roughly 100,000 clones, roughly 90% being singletons. Sequencing was done on a sample of blood. All receptors come from a person aged 18-70 years in good health. The CDR3 runs from the conserved cysteine through the conserved F or W. The D gene is left open where the match is weak. Size values are once, few and many counts, or a class for expanded clones, and some rows have none.

cdr3_aa: CAISATGDYSNQPQHF
cdr3_nt: TGTGCCATCAGTGCTACAGGGGACTATAGCAATCAGCCCCAGCATTTT
d_call: TRBD1
v_call: TRBV10-3
clone_size: -
j_call: TRBJ1-5

cdr3_aa: CASSEVRAYEQYF
cdr3_nt: TGCGCCAGCAGTGAGGTCAGGGCTTACGAGCAGTACTTC
d_call: -
v_call: TRBV10-2
clone_size: once
j_call: TRBJ2-7

cdr3_aa: CASSLTGTGTFPQYF
cdr3_nt: TGTGCCAGCAGCCTGACCGGGACAGGGACATTCCCGCAGTATTTT
d_call: TRBD1
v_call: TRBV13
clone_size: -
j_call: TRBJ2-3

cdr3_aa: CAWSVGDTGRGQPQHF
cdr3_nt: TGTGCCTGGAGTGTAGGGGACACAGGGCGTGGTCAGCCCCAGCATTTT
d_call: -
v_call: TRBV30
clone_size: -
j_call: TRBJ1-5

cdr3_aa: CASSPGRNNEQFF
cdr3_nt: TGTGCCAGCAGCCCCGGGCGAAACAATGAGCAGTTCTTC
d_call: -
v_call: TRBV5-4
clone_size: -
j_call: TRBJ2-1

cdr3_aa: CASSPSGLAGTLETQYF
cdr3_nt: TGTGCCAGCTCACCCTCAGGACTAGCGGGGACATTAGAGACCCAGTACTTC
d_call: TRBD2
v_call: TRBV18
clone_size: -
j_call: TRBJ2-5

cdr3_aa: CATNQRGAGGQYF
cdr3_nt: TGTGCCACCAATCAGCGGGGGGCTGGGGGGCAGTACTTC
d_call: TRBD2
v_call: TRBV27
clone_size: -
j_call: TRBJ2-7

cdr3_aa: CASSLAGGQYDGELFF
cdr3_nt: TGCGCCAGCAGCTTGGCTGGCGGTCAATACGACGGGGAGCTGTTTTTT
d_call: -
v_call: TRBV5-1
clone_size: -
j_call: TRBJ2-2

cdr3_aa: CASSLSPYNSPLHF
cdr3_nt: TGTGCCAGCAGCTTATCACCCTATAATTCACCCCTCCACTTT
d_call: -
v_call: TRBV11-2
clone_size: -
j_call: TRBJ1-6

cdr3_aa: CASFVDTEAFF
cdr3_nt: TGTGCCAGCTTTGTAGACACTGAAGCTTTCTTT
d_call: -
v_call: TRBV18
clone_size: -
j_call: TRBJ1-1

cdr3_aa: CASSPGLPSGNTIYF
cdr3_nt: TGTGCCAGCTCACCAGGTCTACCATCTGGAAACACCATATATTTT
d_call: -
v_call: TRBV18
clone_size: -
j_call: TRBJ1-3